Listed here is a single TCR beta chain. Its cognate antigen is unknown. The entry originates in a study of monozygotic twins with inflammatory bowel disease. Study-wide findings and caveats: Repertoire similarity did not separate concordant from discordant twins, possibly from limited power.

Germline loops: CDR1 SGHRS, CDR2 YFSETQ. The CDR3 contains 17 residues. Using the 5' RACE reads, TCRdb records one entry per CDR3 protein without DNA. The sample has 400,000 to 500,000 distinct CDR3 sequences, and its top ten clones hold 2% to 3%. The sequenced material came from blood. This TCR was recovered from a human donor with ulcerative colitis or Crohn's disease, or a healthy co-twin of an affected twin (not recorded which). The chain has TRBV5-1 and TRBJ2-1; no DNA is available, so the TRBD1 call from TCRdb remains unchecked. The chain's CDR3 is CASSLEGRGSSYNEQLF.